The entry below describes one T cell receptor (beta chain). The germline V gene encodes CDR1 MNHEY and CDR2 SVGAGI. This CDR3 is built from 15 residues. Trimming took 7 bases from V and 4 from J; bases not matched to a gene: 12. The data were taken from a study of blood T cell repertoires in COVID-19. Study overall: Sample material is recorded as cDNA or gDNA derived from T cells, B-cell-depleted T cells, or PBMCs.

Per the authors' pipeline: Amplifying reference gene primers gave estimates of nucleated cell counts. Sequencing was performed with immunoSEQ multiplex PCR; in TCRdb, only in-frame clones are kept and a portion is missing. Clonal size and the V and J genes are those of that table, whereas D and trimming came from the DNA. The data contain 110,000 to 150,000 clones, under 90% of them singletons. The chain recombines TRBV6-5 with TRBJ2-7, with 8 bases aligning to TRBD2. What was sequenced was peripheral blood. The sequence was obtained from a human donor in a cohort sampled during active COVID-19. The CDR3 region is CASTPGVAGSYEQYF. The CDR3 DNA sequence: TGTGCCAGCACACCGGGAGTAGCGGGATCTTACGAGCAGTACTTC.